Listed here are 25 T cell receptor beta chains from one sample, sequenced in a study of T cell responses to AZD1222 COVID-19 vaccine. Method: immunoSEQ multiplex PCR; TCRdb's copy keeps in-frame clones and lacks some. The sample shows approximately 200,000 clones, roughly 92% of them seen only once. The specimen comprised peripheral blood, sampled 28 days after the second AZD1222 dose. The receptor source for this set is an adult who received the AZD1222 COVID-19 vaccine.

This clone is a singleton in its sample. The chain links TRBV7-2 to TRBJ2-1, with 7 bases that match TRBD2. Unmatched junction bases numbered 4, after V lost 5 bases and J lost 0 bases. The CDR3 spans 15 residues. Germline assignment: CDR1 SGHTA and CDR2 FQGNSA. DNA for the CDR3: TGTGCCAGCAGCGGGGGGACTACCTCCTACAATGAGCAGTTCTTC. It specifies CASSGGTTSYNEQFF.

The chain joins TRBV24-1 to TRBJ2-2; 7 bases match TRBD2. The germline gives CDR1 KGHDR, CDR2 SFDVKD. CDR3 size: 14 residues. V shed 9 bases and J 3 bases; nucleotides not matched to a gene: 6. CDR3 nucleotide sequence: TGTGCCACCCAGCGGGGAGGCGACACCGGGGAGCTGTTTTTT. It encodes CATQRGGDTGELFF.

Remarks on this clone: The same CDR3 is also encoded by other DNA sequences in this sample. The CDR3 loop is CASSLGTSGSNEQFF. The CDR3 region has the DNA TGTGCCAGCAGTTTGGGGACTAGCGGGAGCAATGAGCAGTTCTTC. The genes are TRBV27 and TRBJ2-1; 14 nucleotides line up with TRBD2. The V and J ends lost 3 bases and 6 bases, in that order; junction bases with no gene match: 1. Germline V gene sequence: CDR1 MNHEY, CDR2 SMNVEV (reference sequence). The CDR3 has 15 residues.

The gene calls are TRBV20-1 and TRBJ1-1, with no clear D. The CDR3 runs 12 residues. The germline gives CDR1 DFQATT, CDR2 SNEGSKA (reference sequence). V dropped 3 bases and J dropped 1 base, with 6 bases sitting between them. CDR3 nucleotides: TGCAGTGCTAGTTTGGAGAACACTGAAGCTTTCTTT. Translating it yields CSASLENTEAFF.

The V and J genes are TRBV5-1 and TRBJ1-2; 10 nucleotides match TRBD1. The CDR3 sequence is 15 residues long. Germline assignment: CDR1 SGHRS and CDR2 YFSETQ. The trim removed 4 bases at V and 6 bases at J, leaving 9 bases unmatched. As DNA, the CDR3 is TGCGCCAGCAGCCCTGGGACAGGGGACGACGATGGCTACACCTTC. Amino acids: CASSPGTGDDDGYTF.

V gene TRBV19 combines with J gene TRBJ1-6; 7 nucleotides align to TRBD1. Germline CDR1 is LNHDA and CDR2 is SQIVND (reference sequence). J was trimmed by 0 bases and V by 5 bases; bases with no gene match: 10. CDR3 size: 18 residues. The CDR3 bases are TGTGCCAGTAGTGGGAGGGGGCCGCCGAGCTCCTATAATTCACCCCTCCACTTT. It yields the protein CASSGRGPPSSYNSPLHF. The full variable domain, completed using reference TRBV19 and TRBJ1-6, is DGGITQSPKYLFRKEGQNVTLSCEQNLNHDAMYWYRQDPGQGLRLIYYSQIVNDFQKGDIAEGYSVSREKKESFPLTVTSAQKNPTAFYLCASSGRGPPSSYNSPLHFGNGTRLTVT.

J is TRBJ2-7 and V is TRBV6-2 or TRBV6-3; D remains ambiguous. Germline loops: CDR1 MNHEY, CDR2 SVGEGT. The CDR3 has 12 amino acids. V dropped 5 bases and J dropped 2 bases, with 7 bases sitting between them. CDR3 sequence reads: CASSMLAYEQYF. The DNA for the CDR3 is TGTGCCAGCAGTATGTTGGCCTACGAGCAGTACTTC.

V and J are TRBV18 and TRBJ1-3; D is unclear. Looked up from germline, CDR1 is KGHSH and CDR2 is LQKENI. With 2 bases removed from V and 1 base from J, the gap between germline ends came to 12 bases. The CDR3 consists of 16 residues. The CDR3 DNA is TGTGCCAGCTCACCAAAGCGAGGAGAATCTGGAAACACCATATATTTT. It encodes CASSPKRGESGNTIYF.

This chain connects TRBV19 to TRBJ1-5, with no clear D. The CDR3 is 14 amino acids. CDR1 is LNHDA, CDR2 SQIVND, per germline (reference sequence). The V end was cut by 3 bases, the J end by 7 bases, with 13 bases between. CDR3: CASSMGASWQPQHF. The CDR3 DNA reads TGTGCCAGTAGTATGGGCGCGTCGTGGCAGCCCCAGCATTTT.

Written as DNA, the CDR3 is TGTGCCAGCAGCTTATATTTTGGGGCGTATGGCCATGAGCAGTTCTTC. It is translated as CASSLYFGAYGHEQFF. The chain carries TRBV7-2 and TRBJ2-1; possibly TRBD1 for D (5 bases). The V gene lost 2 bases and the J gene lost 8 bases, with 19 bases spanning the gap. This CDR3 spans 16 amino acids. Germline CDR1 reads SGHTA; CDR2 reads FQGNSA.

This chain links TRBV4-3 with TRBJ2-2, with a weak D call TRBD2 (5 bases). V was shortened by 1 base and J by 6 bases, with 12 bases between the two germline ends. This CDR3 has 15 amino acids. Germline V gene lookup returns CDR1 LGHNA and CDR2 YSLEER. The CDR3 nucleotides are TGCGCCAGCAGCCAAGTAAGCGGAACAGCCGGGGAGCTGTTTTTT. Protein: CASSQVSGTAGELFF.

The CDR3 reads CSAGGLRSNIQYF. DNA for the CDR3: TGCAGTGCTGGTGGACTAAGGTCAAACATTCAGTACTTC. V and J are TRBV20-1 and TRBJ2-4; tentative D call: TRBD2 (6 bases). This CDR3 comprises 13 residues. Germline V gene lookup returns CDR1 DFQATT and CDR2 SNEGSKA (reference sequence). V was trimmed by 5 bases and J by 6 bases, leaving 14 bases between them.

This CDR3 reads CAWSVSGNQPQHF. The CDR3 nucleotides read TGTGCCTGGAGTGTATCGGGGAATCAGCCCCAGCATTTT. This rearrangement joins TRBV30 to TRBJ1-5, with unresolved D. Trimming took off 0 bases at V and 4 bases at J, with 7 bases between the two ends. The CDR3 is 13 residues long. In germline, CDR1 is GTSNPN, CDR2 SVGIG (reference sequence).

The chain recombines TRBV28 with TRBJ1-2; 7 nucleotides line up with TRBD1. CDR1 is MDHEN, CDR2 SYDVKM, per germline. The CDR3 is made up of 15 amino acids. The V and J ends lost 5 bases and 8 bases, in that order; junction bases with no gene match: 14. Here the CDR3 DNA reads TGTGCCAGCAGTGAAGGGGGCGCTTCGTTTGGGGGCTACACCTTC. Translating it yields CASSEGGASFGGYTF.

This CDR3 reads CASSLGVLANNQPQHF. The CDR3 DNA is TGTGCCAGCAGCTTGGGGGTCCTGGCTAACAATCAGCCCCAGCATTTT. This rearrangement joins TRBV5-6 to TRBJ1-5; D is uncertain. The CDR3 spans 16 residues. Trimming took off 0 bases at V and 3 bases at J, with 13 bases between the two ends. Germline assignment: CDR1 SGHDT and CDR2 YYEEEE.

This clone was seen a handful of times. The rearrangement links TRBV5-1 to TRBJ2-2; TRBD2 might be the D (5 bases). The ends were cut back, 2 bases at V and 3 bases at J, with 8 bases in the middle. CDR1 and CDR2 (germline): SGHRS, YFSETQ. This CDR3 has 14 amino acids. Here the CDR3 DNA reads TGCGCCAGCAGCTTCGGACTTCACACCGGGGAGCTGTTTTTT. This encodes CASSFGLHTGELFF.

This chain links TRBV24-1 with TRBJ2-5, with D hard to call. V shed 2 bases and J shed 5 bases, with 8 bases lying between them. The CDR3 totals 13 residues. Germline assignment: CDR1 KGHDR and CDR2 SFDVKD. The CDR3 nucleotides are TGTGCCACCAGTGATTCTCATATGGAGACCCAGTACTTC. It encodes CATSDSHMETQYF.

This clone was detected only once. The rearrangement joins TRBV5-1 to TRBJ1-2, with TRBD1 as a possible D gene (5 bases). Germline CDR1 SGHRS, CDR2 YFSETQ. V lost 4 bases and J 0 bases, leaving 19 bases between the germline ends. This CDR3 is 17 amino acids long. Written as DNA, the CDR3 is TGCGCCAGCAGCCTGGGGGGAAAAGGCGTCACTAACTATGGCTACACCTTC. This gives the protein CASSLGGKGVTNYGYTF.

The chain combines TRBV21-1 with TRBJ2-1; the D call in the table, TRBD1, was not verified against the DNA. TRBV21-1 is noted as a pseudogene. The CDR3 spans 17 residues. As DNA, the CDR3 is TGTGCCAGCAGCAAAAAAATACAGGGGGCCCTCGGCAATGAGCAGTTCTTC. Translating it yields CASSKKIQGALGNEQFF.

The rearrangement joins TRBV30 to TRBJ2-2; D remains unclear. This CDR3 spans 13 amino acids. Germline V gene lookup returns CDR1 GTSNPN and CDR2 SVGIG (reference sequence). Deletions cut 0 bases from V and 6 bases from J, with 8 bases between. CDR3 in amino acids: CAWSVFESGELFF. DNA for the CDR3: TGTGCCTGGAGTGTCTTCGAGTCCGGGGAGCTGTTTTTT.

CDR3 residues: CASSRDRGRTDTQYF. CDR3 sequence (DNA): TGTGCCAGCTCTCGCGACAGGGGAAGGACAGATACGCAGTATTTT. The V and J genes are TRBV18 and TRBJ2-3; 8 bases map to TRBD1. The CDR3 sequence is 15 residues long. V lost 6 bases and J lost 3; bases outside the gene matches: 8. Germline V lookup: CDR1 KGHSH, CDR2 LQKENI.

The DNA of the CDR3 is TGTGCCACGCGGGCCGGGAGTGGGTATGGCTACACCTTC. Translated: CATRAGSGYGYTF. The chain carries TRBV6-5 and TRBJ1-2; D unresolved. V gave up 10 bases and J gave up 5 bases, with 17 bases separating them. The germline CDR1 and CDR2 sequences are MNHEY and SVGAGI. The CDR3 length is 13 residues.

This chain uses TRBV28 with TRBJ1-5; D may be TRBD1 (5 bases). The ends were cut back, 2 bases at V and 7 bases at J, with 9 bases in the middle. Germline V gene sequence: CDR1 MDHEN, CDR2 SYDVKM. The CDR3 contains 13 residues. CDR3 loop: CASSLRDQQPQHF. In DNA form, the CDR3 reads TGTGCCAGCAGTTTAAGGGACCAACAGCCCCAGCATTTT.

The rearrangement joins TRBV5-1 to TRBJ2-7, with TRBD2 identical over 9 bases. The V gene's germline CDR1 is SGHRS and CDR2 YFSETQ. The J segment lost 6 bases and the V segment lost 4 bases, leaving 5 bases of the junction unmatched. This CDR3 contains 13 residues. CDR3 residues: CASSEAGGSEQYF. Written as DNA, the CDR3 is TGCGCCAGCAGCGAAGCGGGAGGCAGCGAGCAGTACTTC. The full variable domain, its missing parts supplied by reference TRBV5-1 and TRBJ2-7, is KAGVTQTPRYLIKTRGQQVTLSCSPISGHRSVSWYQQTPGQGLQFLFEYFSETQRNKGNFPGRFSGRQFSNSRSEMNVSTLELGDSALYLCASSEAGGSEQYFGPGTRLTVT.

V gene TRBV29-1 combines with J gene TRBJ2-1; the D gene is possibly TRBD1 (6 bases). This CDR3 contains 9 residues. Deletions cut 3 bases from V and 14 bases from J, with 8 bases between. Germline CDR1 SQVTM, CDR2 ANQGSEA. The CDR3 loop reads CSVDQGKFF. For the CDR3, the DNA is TGCAGCGTTGACCAGGGGAAGTTCTTC.